What follows is one TCR beta chain and its context. Its binding antigen is unknown. The input lacks base qualities; no much larger clone sits a single base away. Genomic DNA was isolated from the sorted cells so that the TCRbeta CDR3 region could be sequenced. The immunoSEQ Assay was used to sequence the TCRbeta CDR3 regions. As stored in TCRdb, this immuneACCESS dataset retains in-frame rearrangements with V and J assigned. A fraction of the clones does not appear; measured against another copy, unresolved V genes explain less than half of the discrepancy, and the remainder lacks a known reason. The sample table contains 25,000 to 30,000 clones; only one count was recorded for around 79% of them. Clones ranked in the top ten supply about 30% of the sample. Patients with autoimmune disease history or receiving systemic immunosuppression were excluded from the trial. Peripheral blood for TCR sequencing was drawn from every dose cohort at baseline, at cycle 4 day 1 and at cycle 7 day 1. The samples were drawn from a first-in-human, open-label, multicenter phase I dose-escalation trial of ivuxolimab. Adults with locally advanced or metastatic head and neck squamous cell, hepatocellular, melanoma or renal cell carcinoma were enrolled in the trial. CD4+ and CD8+ T cells were sorted separately from peripheral blood before TCR sequencing.

Trimming removed 3 bases from V and 8 bases from J; the gene matches leave 18 bases unexplained. Sequences MGHDK (CDR1) and SYGVNS (CDR2) are obtained from the germline V gene. Its CDR3 holds 18 amino acids, cysteine through phenylalanine. Just the 54-base CDR3 DNA is kept, in frame starting at base 1. The record originates from a study of OX40 agonist ivuxolimab in advanced cancers. Background on the whole study: Ivuxolimab, which targeted the costimulatory receptor OX40 (CD134), was an agonistic, fully human IgG2 monoclonal antibody. Intravenous ivuxolimab was administered to patients every 2 weeks at six dose levels: 0.01, 0.1, 0.3, 1.5, 3 and 10 mg/kg. A male proportion of 82.7% and a mean age of approximately 62 years, ranging from about 20 to 79, were recorded for the dose-escalation cohort. The point of sequencing TCRbeta in the periphery was to test whether ivuxolimab changed TCR sequence diversity and drove clonal T-cell expansion. Of the 52 patients in dose escalation, about 20 had hepatocellular carcinoma, about 15 had melanoma, 9 had renal cell carcinoma and 9 had head and neck cancer. The paper covers the monotherapy dose-escalation part of the phase I ivuxolimab trial, which included N ≈ 57 patients. Partial responses occurred in three dose-escalation patients, of whom one had hepatocellular carcinoma and two had cutaneous melanoma. Prior anti-PD-1, anti-PD-L1 or anti-CTLA-4 therapy was permitted, and checkpoint inhibitors had been received by less than 45% of dose-escalation patients.

On the study overall, not on this receptor specifically: In partial responders in the 0.1-3.0 mg/kg groups, normalized peripheral clonal expansion was found to be among the lowest, especially among CD8+ T cells. Low levels of normalized T-cell clonal expansion were also seen in some patients who did not respond. After ivuxolimab, expanded clones were on average more numerous among CD8+ T cells than among CD4+ T cells. At doses of 0.1 to 3.0 mg/kg, clonal expansion of both CD4+ and CD8+ T cells in blood was seen between baseline and week 6. The antigen specificity of the peripheral T cells that underwent clonal expansion was not determined.

This clonotype was sampled from an adult with an advanced solid tumor such as melanoma, head and neck, liver or kidney cancer. Sequenced material: CD4+ or CD8+ T cells sorted from blood, taken in a trial of the OX40 agonist ivuxolimab. This chain is built from TRBV25-1 and TRBJ2-1; a stretch of 8 junction bases matches TRBD1. The sequence in DNA is TGTGCCAGCAGTGAGATCAAAAATAGGGGCAGGGGGCTCGATGAGCAGTTCTTC. It translates as CASSEIKNRGRGLDEQFF.